The 18 T cell receptor beta chains below were found in one sample sequenced in a study of post-analysis software for immune sequencing data. Points from the study as a whole: Five or six TRBV segments, TRBV5-6, TRBV5-1 and TRBV20-1 among them, were found more frequent in patients than controls.

The library was made from cDNA and included unique molecular identifiers. TCRdb independently ran MiXCR on the PCR reads; one entry per CDR3 protein. The sample carries hundreds of thousands of distinct CDR3 sequences, roughly 27% recorded once. Antigens of these TCRs are unknown. Sequenced sample: blood. The receptors shown here come from a girl aged 5 to 17 with multiple sclerosis.

This clonotype came up many times. The V gene is TRBV6-5, the J gene TRBJ1-2; 7 positions match TRBD1. V shed 5 bases, J shed 5 bases, and the junction held 11 bases outside the gene matches. Germline assignment: CDR1 MNHEY and CDR2 SVGAGI. The CDR3 has 15 residues. The CDR3 reads CASSRGQVLSYGYTF. The CDR3 DNA reads as TGTGCCAGCAGTCGAGGACAGGTTCTTTCGTATGGCTACACCTTC.

This clonotype came up many times. The rearrangement uses TRBV11-2 and TRBJ2-6; no clear D gene. Germline V gene data show CDR1 as SGHAT and CDR2 as FQNNGV. Trimming left V 6 bases short and J 4 bases short, with 7 bases between. The CDR3 is 13 amino acids. CDR3 loop: CASRRTGANVLTF. The DNA of the CDR3 is TGTGCCAGCAGAAGGACCGGGGCCAACGTCCTGACTTTC.

The V call is TRBV29-1, the J call TRBJ2-1; 11 bases match TRBD2. CDR3 length: 20 residues. Trimming at V came to 7 bases and at J to 2 bases, leaving 22 bases not matched to a gene. In germline, CDR1 is SQVTM, CDR2 ANQGSEA. The CDR3, as DNA: TGCAGCGCGGGCCCTCGACTGCGACTAGCGGGAAACTTAACCTACAATGAGCAGTTCTTC. It translates to CSAGPRLRLAGNLTYNEQFF.

In this sample, this clonotype turned up once. Its ends do not fully match the called genes, so a read error is possible. DNA for the CDR3: TGCACCAGCAGAATCAGGGAGACTTACGAGCAGTACTTC. Its protein is CTSRIRETYEQYF. The chain joins TRBV5-1 to TRBJ2-4, with D perhaps TRBD1 or TRBD2 (5 bases each). The DNA end favors TRBJ2-7, so the J call may be wrong. Germline V gene sequence: CDR1 SGHRS, CDR2 YFSETQ. The CDR3 has 13 residues.

This clonotype was recorded a few times. The chain recombines TRBV10-3 with TRBJ2-7; 9 bases are shared with TRBD2. Germline assignment: CDR1 ENHRY and CDR2 SYGVKD. The CDR3 covers 15 residues. The ends lost 8 bases at V and 0 bases at J; junction bases unmatched: 8. The CDR3 DNA reads TGTGCCATCGGTAGCGGGGGCCTAAGCTCCTACGAGCAGTACTTC. This translates into CAIGSGGLSSYEQYF.

This sequence joins TRBV20-1 and TRBJ1-4; no clear D gene. This CDR3 comprises 10 residues. Trimming pared 1 base from V and 10 bases from J, leaving 4 bases between. From germline, CDR1 is DFQATT and CDR2 SNEGSKA (reference sequence). CDR3 loop: CSARVGKLFF. CDR3 coding DNA: TGCAGTGCTAGAGTCGGAAAACTGTTTTTT.

Comment on this clonotype: This could be a read error, since a much larger clone is one nucleotide away. The gene calls are TRBV28 and TRBJ2-5; 8 nucleotides line up with TRBD1. Germline assignment: CDR1 MDHEN and CDR2 SYDVKM. The CDR3 is made up of 16 amino acids. V lost 5 bases and J lost 0; bases outside the gene matches: 8. The CDR3 bases are TGTGCCAGCAGTCACCCAGTACAGGGGGACCAAGAGACCCAGTACTTC. Translated: CASSHPVQGDQETQYF.

This chain joins TRBV7-6 and TRBJ2-1, with D possibly being TRBD1 or TRBD2 (7 bases each). V gave up 6 bases and J gave up 8 bases, with 14 bases separating them. Germline CDR1 is SGHVS and CDR2 is FNYEAQ. This CDR3 region has 13 residues. CDR3 bases: TGTGCCAGCAGTTCGACAGGGAGGGATGAGCAGTTCTTC. This encodes CASSSTGRDEQFF.

This clonotype has more than one count but fewer than ten. The chain couples TRBV7-2 to TRBJ1-2; 9 nucleotides line up with TRBD1. V shed 4 bases, J shed 1 base, and the junction held 4 bases outside the gene matches. CDR3 length equals 15 residues. Germline values: CDR1 SGHTA, CDR2 FQGNSA. This chain's CDR3 is CASSSRDRVNYGYTF. The CDR3 nucleotides read TGTGCCAGCAGCTCACGGGACAGGGTTAACTATGGCTACACCTTC.

V is TRBV3-1 and J is TRBJ1-2; D is perhaps TRBD1 (6 bases). The CDR3 runs to 14 residues. The germline V gene has CDR1 LGHDT and CDR2 YNNKEL (reference sequence). Trimming cost V 0 bases and J 4 bases, with 9 bases left between them. CDR3 DNA sequence: TGTGCCAGCAGCCAAGATCTGACAGGCTATGGCTACACCTTC. Translating it yields CASSQDLTGYGYTF. Full variable domain (outside the CDR3, taken from reference TRBV3-1 and TRBJ1-2): DTAVSQTPKYLVTQMGNDKSIKCEQNLGHDTMYWYKQDSKKFLKIMFSYNNKELIINETVPNRFSPKSPDKAHLNLHINSLELGDSAVYFCASSQDLTGYGYTFGSGTRLTVV.

V and J are TRBV24-1 and TRBJ2-5; tentatively, D is TRBD2 (5 bases). CDR1 is KGHDR, CDR2 SFDVKD, per germline. The CDR3 contains 14 residues. Between the trimmed V and J ends, which lost 4 bases and 7 bases, there was a span of 15 bases. As DNA, the CDR3 is TGTGCCACCAGTGACCTGGACTCCACGGGGACCCAGTACTTC. It yields the protein CATSDLDSTGTQYF.

This clonotype has just a few counts. The chain uses TRBV27 and TRBJ2-1; 12 bases align to TRBD2. Germline trimming cut 5 bases from V and 4 bases from J; bases unmatched to any gene: 9. The CDR3 covers 17 residues. CDR1 and CDR2 from the germline V gene are MNHEY and SMNVEV (reference sequence). CDR3 nucleotide sequence: TGTGCCAGCAGTCCGCAGATACTAGCGGGGGGTTACAATGAGCAGTTCTTC. Its protein product is CASSPQILAGGYNEQFF.

This chain connects TRBV12-3 or TRBV12-4 to TRBJ2-3; no firm D call. The germline V and J ends were trimmed by 6 bases and 5 bases, with 9 bases remaining between them. This CDR3 is built from 12 residues. The CDR3 DNA follows: TGTGCCAGCAGCCCGAATCGAGATACGCAGTATTTT. Protein sequence: CASSPNRDTQYF.

V is TRBV20-1 and J is TRBJ2-7; perhaps TRBD2 as D (8 bases). Per germline, CDR1 DFQATT and CDR2 SNEGSKA (reference sequence). Between the trimmed V and J ends, which lost 5 bases and 1 base, there was a span of 18 bases. The CDR3 extends over 15 amino acids. The CDR3 DNA follows: TGCAGTGCTGTCGAGGGGGCTAGCGGGTCCTACGAGCAGTACTTC. Translation: CSAVEGASGSYEQYF.

This clonotype was detected a few times. This chain connects TRBV5-1 to TRBJ2-5; 10 bases are a match to TRBD1. Germline CDR1 SGHRS, CDR2 YFSETQ. With 4 bases clipped from V and 5 bases from J, the junction kept 8 bases outside the gene matches. The CDR3 is made up of 15 amino acids. CDR3 bases: TGCGCCAGCAGCCGAGAGACAGGGGGCACGGAGACCCAGTACTTC. It codes for CASSRETGGTETQYF.

This clonotype occurred a few times. The rearrangement uses TRBV15 and TRBJ2-1; D remains ambiguous. V lost 0 bases and J lost 5, with 11 bases in between. Per germline, CDR1 LNHNV and CDR2 YYDKDF (reference sequence). This CDR3 has 15 residues. Here the CDR3 reads CATSRDSRRHNEQFF. DNA for the CDR3: TGTGCCACCAGCAGAGATTCCAGGCGACACAATGAGCAGTTCTTC.

This chain connects TRBV12-3 or TRBV12-4 to TRBJ2-3; 7 nucleotides match TRBD2. Trimming at V came to 3 bases and at J to 2 bases, leaving 17 bases not matched to a gene. The CDR3 covers 19 residues. The CDR3 loop is CASSLRGSIAGVLTDTQYF. In nucleotides, the CDR3 is TGTGCCAGCAGTTTGAGAGGGTCTATCGCGGGAGTGCTCACAGATACGCAGTATTTT.

This sequence joins TRBV11-2 and TRBJ2-1; D unresolved. The V gene lost 2 bases and the J gene lost 9 bases, with 26 bases spanning the gap. This CDR3 is built from 18 residues. Germline V lookup: CDR1 SGHAT, CDR2 FQNNGV. CDR3 bases: TGTGCCAGCAGCTTATATTCAGGTCAGCAGTCTCCTACAATTGAGCAGTTCTTC. Encoded protein: CASSLYSGQQSPTIEQFF. The full variable domain, in which reference TRBV11-2 and TRBJ2-1 provide the parts outside the CDR3, is EAGVAQSPRYKIIEKRQSVAFWCNPISGHATLYWYQQILGQGPKLLIQFQNNGVVDDSQLPKDRFSAERLKGVDSTLKIQPAKLEDSAVYLCASSLYSGQQSPTIEQFFGPGTRLTVL.